These T cell receptor beta chains were read from a single sample in a study of cytomegalovirus exposure and HLA in healthy donors. Sequencing was performed with immunoSEQ multiplex PCR; in TCRdb, only in-frame clones are kept and a portion is missing. The table lists fewer than 70,000 clones, roughly 94% of them singletons. Source material: PBMCs. The receptors were sampled from a young woman in good health and CMV-seropositive. The CDR3 runs from the conserved cysteine through the conserved F or W. D genes are given only for firm matches. For some rows the clone size is stated as once, few or many, or as a class when expanded; others skip it.

D: TRBD1; V: TRBV18; J: TRBJ1-5; size: .; DNA: TGTGCCAGCTCACGACAGGGGGGGGATCAGCCCCAGCATTTT; CDR3: CASSRQGGDQPQHF
D: TRBD1; V: TRBV4-1; J: TRBJ2-7; size: .; DNA: TGCGCCAGCAGCCAGGGGACAGTACCCGCCTACGAGCAGTACTTC; CDR3: CASSQGTVPAYEQYF
D: .; V: TRBV10-3; J: TRBJ2-1; size: few; DNA: TGTGCCATCAGTGTAAAGCTCGAATCCTACAATGAGCAGTTCTTC; CDR3: CAISVKLESYNEQFF
D: .; V: TRBV2; J: TRBJ1-1; size: .; DNA: TGTGCCAGTCTAAAGGGCAGGGCGGACACTGAAGCTTTCTTT; CDR3: CASLKGRADTEAFF
D: .; V: TRBV11-2; J: TRBJ2-7; size: .; DNA: TGTGCCAGCAGCGCTTCAGGGGACCCCTCCTACGAGCAGTACTTC; CDR3: CASSASGDPSYEQYF
D: .; V: TRBV4-3; J: TRBJ1-2; size: .; DNA: TGCGCCAGCAGCCAAGAAGGTGTGGGCGGCTACACCTTC; CDR3: CASSQEGVGGYTF
D: TRBD2; V: TRBV9; J: TRBJ2-1; size: .; DNA: TGTGCCAGCAGCCCTAGCGGGGGGGCCTATGAGCAGTTCTTC; CDR3: CASSPSGGAYEQFF
D: .; V: TRBV7-8; J: TRBJ1-2; size: .; DNA: TGTGCCAGCAGCTTAGCGGTCGGGCAGGGGAACTATGGCTACACCTTC; CDR3: CASSLAVGQGNYGYTF
D: .; V: TRBV7-8; J: TRBJ1-1; size: few; DNA: TGTGCCAGCAGCACCCCGGGGGTGAGGGACACTGAAGCTTTCTTT; CDR3: CASSTPGVRDTEAFF
D: TRBD2; V: TRBV7-9; J: TRBJ2-3; size: .; DNA: TGTGCCACCCACCCAGCGGGGGTATACGATACGCAGTATTTT; CDR3: CATHPAGVYDTQYF
D: TRBD1; V: TRBV10-3; J: TRBJ2-7; size: few; DNA: TGTGCCGGCGGGACAGGTTCCTACGAGCAGTACTTC; CDR3: CAGGTGSYEQYF
D: .; V: TRBV5-1; J: TRBJ2-6; size: .; DNA: TGCGCCAGCAGCTCCCCAAACTCTGGGGCCAACGTCCTGACTTTC; CDR3: CASSSPNSGANVLTF
D: TRBD2; V: TRBV19; J: TRBJ2-5; size: .; DNA: TGTGCCAGTAGCGTACTAGCGGGACCCCAAGAGACCCAGTACTTC; CDR3: CASSVLAGPQETQYF
D: .; V: TRBV7-2; J: TRBJ2-1; size: .; DNA: TGTGCCAGCAGCTTAGGGGTTGCCAGGTCATCCCTTCACAATGAGCAGTTCTTC; CDR3: CASSLGVARSSLHNEQFF
D: TRBD1; V: TRBV27; J: TRBJ1-1; size: .; DNA: TGTGCCAGCAATGGACAGGGGTGGTATGAAGCTTTCTTT; CDR3: CASNGQGWYEAFF
D: TRBD2; V: TRBV2; J: TRBJ2-1; size: .; DNA: TGTGCCAGCAGTACCGGGACTAGCGGGAGGGGAGCTGAGCAGTTCTTC; CDR3: CASSTGTSGRGAEQFF
D: .; V: TRBV29-1; J: TRBJ2-1; size: .; DNA: TGCAGCGTTGGAGGCCAGTCCTCGCGTAGCTCCTACAATGAGCAGTTCTTC; CDR3: CSVGGQSSRSSYNEQFF
D: .; V: TRBV7-2; J: TRBJ2-2; size: .; DNA: TGTGCCAGCAGCTTAGTAGGAGGCGCGAACACCGGGGAGCTGTTTTTT; CDR3: CASSLVGGANTGELFF
D: TRBD2; V: TRBV29-1; J: TRBJ2-3; size: once; DNA: TGCAGCGTTGAAGATCAGCGGGGGGGCCCGAGAGATACGCAGTATTTT; CDR3: CSVEDQRGGPRDTQYF
D: .; V: TRBV14; J: TRBJ2-2; size: once; DNA: TGTGCCAGCAGCCAAGACTACACCGGGGAGCTGTTTTTT; CDR3: CASSQDYTGELFF
D: .; V: TRBV4-1; J: TRBJ1-5; size: .; DNA: TGCGCCAGCAGCGACCCAGGCCCTGGGGGGGAGCCCCAGCATTTT; CDR3: CASSDPGPGGEPQHF
D: .; V: TRBV7-9; J: TRBJ1-1; size: .; DNA: TGTGCCAGCAGCTTGGGGGCGGCGTTTCCTGAAGCTTTCTTT; CDR3: CASSLGAAFPEAFF
D: .; V: TRBV7-9; J: TRBJ1-6; size: .; DNA: TGTGCCAGCAGCTCCTTCCGGGACACCTCTCGGGCCCTCCACTTT; CDR3: CASSSFRDTSRALHF
D: .; V: TRBV5-4; J: TRBJ2-3; size: .; DNA: TGTGCCAGCAGACTGGGGGGGCTGGCAGATACGCAGTATTTT; CDR3: CASRLGGLADTQYF
D: TRBD1; V: TRBV28; J: TRBJ2-7; size: .; DNA: TGTGCCAGCAGTTTGTCACAGGGGGCAACCGAGCAGTACTTC; CDR3: CASSLSQGATEQYF
D: TRBD2; V: TRBV19; J: TRBJ2-7; size: medium-sized; DNA: TGTGCCAGTAGTATCACTAGCGGGAGTTTCGACGAGCAGTACTTC; CDR3: CASSITSGSFDEQYF
D: .; V: TRBV6-6; J: TRBJ1-4; size: once; DNA: TGTGCCAGCAGTTTGCAGGGGTTTAATGAAAAACTGTTTTTT; CDR3: CASSLQGFNEKLFF
D: .; V: TRBV2; J: TRBJ2-2; size: .; DNA: TGTGCCAGCCTCGGCAGGGCGAACACCGGGGAGCTGTTTTTT; CDR3: CASLGRANTGELFF
D: TRBD1; V: TRBV6-5; J: TRBJ2-4; size: once; DNA: TGTGCCTCCAGGGGGACGGCCAAAAACATTCAGTACTTC; CDR3: CASRGTAKNIQYF
D: TRBD1; V: TRBV5-6; J: TRBJ2-7; size: .; DNA: TGTGCCAGCAGCGTTGGACAGGGGCGGTACGAGCAGTACTTC; CDR3: CASSVGQGRYEQYF
D: .; V: TRBV28; J: TRBJ1-5; size: .; DNA: TGTGCCAGCAGTTGGGCAGGGGTAAATCAGCCCCAGCATTTT; CDR3: CASSWAGVNQPQHF
D: .; V: TRBV30; J: TRBJ2-2; size: .; DNA: TGTGCCCGGGGGACAGCAACGAACACCGGGGAGCTGTTTTTT; CDR3: CARGTATNTGELFF
D: TRBD1; V: TRBV13; J: TRBJ2-7; size: .; DNA: TGTGCCAGCAGCTTAGGGGGACAGGGGGCGGGAGAGCAGTACTTC; CDR3: CASSLGGQGAGEQYF
D: TRBD2; V: TRBV9; J: TRBJ2-7; size: .; DNA: TGTGCCAGCAGCGTCTCCAATCTAGCGGGAGCGAACGAGCAGTACTTC; CDR3: CASSVSNLAGANEQYF
D: TRBD1; V: TRBV23-1; J: TRBJ1-1; size: .; DNA: TGCGCCACTCCAAGGGACAGGGGCATGAACACTGAAGCTTTCTTT; CDR3: CATPRDRGMNTEAFF
D: .; V: TRBV11-2; J: TRBJ1-2; size: .; DNA: TGTGCCAGCAGCCCGGACAGTGGCTACACCTTC; CDR3: CASSPDSGYTF
D: .; V: TRBV18; J: TRBJ2-1; size: .; DNA: TGTGCCAGCTCAACGACGATGGAAACGGGGGGCGGGAATGAGCAGTTCTTC; CDR3: CASSTTMETGGGNEQFF
D: TRBD1; V: TRBV4-1; J: TRBJ2-7; size: .; DNA: TGCGCCAGCAGCTCGGGACAGGGGTTCTACGAGCAGTACTTC; CDR3: CASSSGQGFYEQYF
D: .; V: TRBV5-1; J: TRBJ1-1; size: few; DNA: TGCGCCAGCAGCTTGCAGGAGAACACTGAAGCTTTCTTT; CDR3: CASSLQENTEAFF
D: TRBD2; V: TRBV2; J: TRBJ2-7; size: few; DNA: TGTGCCAGCAGTGACATTATCGGGACTAGCTCTTTCGAGCAGTACTTC; CDR3: CASSDIIGTSSFEQYF
D: .; V: TRBV25-1; J: TRBJ2-5; size: .; DNA: TGTGCCAGCAGTGAATCAGGGACTCTCAGGGAGACCCAGTACTTC; CDR3: CASSESGTLRETQYF
D: .; V: TRBV6-5; J: TRBJ2-7; size: .; DNA: TGTGCCAGCAGTTCTGCCTACGAGCAGTACTTC; CDR3: CASSSAYEQYF
D: .; V: TRBV4-3; J: TRBJ2-1; size: .; DNA: TGCGCCAGCAGCCAAGCTGGCAGGCACAATGAGCAGTTCTTC; CDR3: CASSQAGRHNEQFF
D: .; V: TRBV27; J: TRBJ1-4; size: .; DNA: TGTGCCAGCAGCCAGGCCTACGCAACTAATGAAAAACTGTTTTTT; CDR3: CASSQAYATNEKLFF
D: .; V: TRBV29-1; J: TRBJ2-7; size: .; DNA: TGCAGCGTTGGGACAGATTACGAGCAGTACTTC; CDR3: CSVGTDYEQYF
D: TRBD1; V: TRBV4-2; J: TRBJ1-2; size: .; DNA: TGTGCCAGCAGCCAAGATACAGGGACAGGGTTGACCTTC; CDR3: CASSQDTGTGLTF
D: TRBD1; V: TRBV19; J: TRBJ1-5; size: .; DNA: TGTGCCAGTAGGACAGGGGGGCCGGGGGGCAATCAGCCCCAGCATTTT; CDR3: CASRTGGPGGNQPQHF
D: .; V: TRBV5-6; J: TRBJ2-7; size: .; DNA: TGTGCCAGCAGCTTGGGGCTACAGAATCCCTACGAGCAGTACTTC; CDR3: CASSLGLQNPYEQYF